The 8 T cell receptor beta chains below all came from one sample that was sequenced in a study of blood T cell repertoires in COVID-19. Sequenced by immunoSEQ multiplex PCR; TCRdb stores in-frame clones only, minus some. The sample has roughly 110,000 clones; more than 70% are singletons. Sequencing was done on a sample of peripheral blood. The receptor source for this set is a human donor in a cohort sampled during active COVID-19.

The chain has TRBV24-1 and TRBJ2-2; D gene uncertain. The CDR3 totals 14 residues. The V and J ends lost 2 bases and 5 bases respectively, with 8 bases between them. The germline V gene encodes CDR1 KGHDR and CDR2 SFDVKD. CDR3 region: CATSDYIGTGELFF. CDR3 DNA sequence: TGTGCCACCAGTGATTACATCGGGACCGGGGAGCTGTTTTTT.

The chain employs TRBV2 and TRBJ1-6; 7 nucleotides align to TRBD1. Germline lookup yields CDR1 SNHLY and CDR2 FYNNEI. J gave up 8 bases and V 7 bases, and 8 bases lay outside the gene matches. The CDR3 consists of 14 residues. Written as DNA, the CDR3 is TGTGCCAGCAAGACACAGGGGCGTGATTCACCCCTCCACTTT. Translation gives CASKTQGRDSPLHF.

A single count supports this clone. The J gene is TRBJ2-7, the V gene TRBV20-1, with D hard to call. The length of the CDR3 is 11 residues. V dropped 3 bases and J dropped 4 bases, with 7 bases sitting between them. The V gene's germline CDR1 is DFQATT and CDR2 SNEGSKA (reference sequence). The CDR3, as DNA: TGCAGTGCTAGTAGCCAATACGAGCAGTACTTC. Amino acid sequence: CSASSQYEQYF.

V usage is TRBV10-2 and J usage is TRBJ2-1; 8 nucleotides agree with TRBD2. V shed 6 bases, J shed 5 bases, and the junction held 6 bases outside the gene matches. The CDR3 totals 14 residues. Looked up from germline, CDR1 is WSHSY and CDR2 is SAAADI. For the CDR3, the DNA is TGCGCCAGCAGAGGACCGGGACTAGACAATGAGCAGTTCTTC. Translating it yields CASRGPGLDNEQFF.

The chain employs TRBV5-1 and TRBJ2-7; maybe TRBD2 (5 bases). Germline V lookup: CDR1 SGHRS, CDR2 YFSETQ. This CDR3 has 15 amino acids. The germline V and J ends were trimmed by 4 bases and 2 bases, with 16 bases remaining between them. CDR3 sequence (DNA): TGCGCCAGCAGCCCCTCCCCCGGGATCACCTACGAGCAGTACTTC. Translation: CASSPSPGITYEQYF.

The chain has TRBV4-1 and TRBJ2-5; 11 nucleotides line up with TRBD2. V lost 1 base and J lost 5; bases outside the gene matches: 3. Germline CDR1 MGHRA, CDR2 YSYEKL. CDR3 length: 15 residues. This chain's CDR3 is CASSQGVAGGETQYF. CDR3 DNA sequence: TGCGCCAGCAGCCAAGGGGTAGCGGGAGGGGAGACCCAGTACTTC.

The chain employs TRBV27 and TRBJ2-7; 9 bases agree with TRBD1. The germline V gene has CDR1 MNHEY and CDR2 SMNVEV (reference sequence). The CDR3 spans 17 residues. Trimming at V came to 9 bases and at J to 0 bases, leaving 15 bases not matched to a gene. This CDR3 is CASQPGQGVGDSYEQYF. The CDR3 bases are TGTGCCAGTCAGCCGGGACAGGGTGTGGGGGACTCCTACGAGCAGTACTTC.

The chain employs TRBV6-2 or TRBV6-3 and TRBJ1-5; the D gene is possibly TRBD1 (6 bases). The CDR3 is 16 amino acids. V was cut by 5 bases and J by 2 bases, with 16 bases left in between. Germline V gives CDR1 MNHEY, CDR2 SVGEGT. This CDR3 is CASSKTGSVGNQPQHF. The CDR3 bases are TGTGCCAGCAGTAAAACAGGGAGTGTAGGCAATCAGCCCCAGCATTTT.